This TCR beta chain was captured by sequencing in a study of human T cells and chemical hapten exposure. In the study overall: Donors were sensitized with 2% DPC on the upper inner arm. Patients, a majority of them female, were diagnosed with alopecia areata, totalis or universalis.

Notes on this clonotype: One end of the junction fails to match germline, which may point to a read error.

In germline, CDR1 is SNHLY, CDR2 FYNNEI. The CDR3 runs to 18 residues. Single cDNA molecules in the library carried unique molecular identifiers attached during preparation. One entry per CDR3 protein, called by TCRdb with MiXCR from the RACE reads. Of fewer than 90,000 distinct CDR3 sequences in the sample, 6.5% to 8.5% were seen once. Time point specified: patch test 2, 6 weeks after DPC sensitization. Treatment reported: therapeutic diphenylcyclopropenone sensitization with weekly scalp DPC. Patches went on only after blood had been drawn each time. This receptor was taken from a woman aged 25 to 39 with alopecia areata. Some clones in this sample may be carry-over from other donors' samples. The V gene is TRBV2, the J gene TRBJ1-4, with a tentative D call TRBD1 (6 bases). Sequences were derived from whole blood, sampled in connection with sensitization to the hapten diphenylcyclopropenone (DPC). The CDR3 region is CASSDRTLGGATNEKLYF. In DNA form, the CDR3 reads TGTGCCAGCAGTGACCGGACCCTCGGGGGGGCAACTAATGAAAAACTGTATTTT.